This TCR beta chain came from a study of cytomegalovirus exposure and HLA in healthy donors. This clone has just one count. Vbeta (60) and Jbeta (13) primers were used in the PCR. Clones were sequenced by immunoSEQ multiplex PCR, and TCRdb holds only the in-frame ones, with some missing. The sample has around 210,000 clones, around 79% seen once; the top ten hold around 0.4%. Sequenced sample: PBMCs. The clonotype comes from a male donor in good health and CMV-seropositive.

The CDR3 DNA sequence: TGTGCCAGCAGTTTACTCGGGACCCAGTACTTC. Protein product: CASSLLGTQYF. The chain uses TRBV11-2 and TRBJ2-5, with D unresolved. Germline V gene sequence: CDR1 SGHAT, CDR2 FQNNGV. Deletions cut 6 bases from V and 7 bases from J, with 9 bases between. There are 11 residues in the CDR3.